The 8 T cell receptor beta chains given below trace back to one sample, sequenced in a study of blood T cell repertoires in COVID-19. The method was immunoSEQ multiplex PCR; TCRdb's version includes in-frame clones alone and lacks a portion of them. The sample holds 60,000 or so clones, more than 80% seen once. Source material: peripheral blood. Receptors were obtained from a human donor with active COVID-19. The donor label of this sample is uncertain.

The V call is TRBV15, the J call TRBJ2-1; 11 bases are a match to TRBD2. V dropped 0 bases and J dropped 9; count of bases not matched to a gene: 13. CDR1 and CDR2 from the germline V gene are LNHNV and YYDKDF (reference sequence). This CDR3 spans 18 amino acids. The CDR3 region has the DNA TGTGCCACCAGCAGAGATCAACGACAACTAGCGGGAGCGGGTGAGCAGTTCTTC. Residues: CATSRDQRQLAGAGEQFF.

The gene calls are TRBV13 and TRBJ1-5, with a possible D match to TRBD1 (6 bases). Germline CDR1 is PRHDT and CDR2 is FYEKMQ (reference sequence). Trimming removed 5 bases from V and 5 bases from J, with 13 bases in between. This CDR3 contains 14 residues. The CDR3 coding sequence is TGTGCCAGCAGCACCAGGGGAATCGATCAGCCCCAGCATTTT. This codes for CASSTRGIDQPQHF.

The rearrangement links TRBV2 to TRBJ2-7; TRBD1 aligns across 8 bases. The CDR3 consists of 14 residues. Germline CDR1 and CDR2: SNHLY and FYNNEI. With 8 bases clipped from V and 3 bases from J, the junction kept 9 bases outside the gene matches. This CDR3 is CASSLTGGNYEQYF. The CDR3 bases are TGTGCCAGCTCCCTTACAGGGGGTAACTACGAGCAGTACTTC. The full variable domain, with the rest looked up from reference TRBV2 and TRBJ2-7, is EPEVTQTPSHQVTQMGQEVILRCVPISNHLYFYWYRQILGQKVEFLVSFYNNEISEKSEIFDDQFSVERPDGSNFTLKIRSTKLEDSAMYFCASSLTGGNYEQYFGPGTRLTVT.

The chain recombines TRBV18 with TRBJ1-2; 9 bases are a match to TRBD1. The CDR3 runs to 15 residues. Germline V gene lookup returns CDR1 KGHSH and CDR2 LQKENI. The junction had 5 bases not matched to a gene; V was cut back by 0 bases and J by 6 bases. The DNA of the CDR3 is TGTGCCAGCTCACCACCGGCGGACAGGGGCAATGGCTACACCTTC. It yields the protein CASSPPADRGNGYTF.

The CDR3, as DNA: TGTGCCACCAGTGATTTGAGGGGGGGGACCACAACTATTGGCTACACCTTC. Encoded protein: CATSDLRGGTTTIGYTF. The chain carries TRBV24-1 and TRBJ1-2; TRBD1 is a possible D gene (6 bases). Germline lookup yields CDR1 KGHDR and CDR2 SFDVKD. The V and J ends lost 0 bases and 7 bases respectively, with 20 bases between them. The CDR3 is made up of 17 amino acids.

The V and J genes are TRBV28 and TRBJ2-1; a possible D gene is TRBD1 (5 bases). V shed 6 bases and J shed 8 bases, with 20 bases lying between them. The V gene's germline CDR1 is MDHEN and CDR2 SYDVKM. This CDR3 is 15 amino acids long. In DNA, the CDR3 is TGTGCCAGCAGCGCATCTGGCAGGGCGTCCGATGAGCAGTTCTTC. It translates to CASSASGRASDEQFF.

J is TRBJ1-1 and V is TRBV2; D unresolved. This CDR3 contains 13 residues. Deletions cut 7 bases from V and 5 bases from J, with 14 bases between. CDR1 and CDR2 from the germline V gene are SNHLY and FYNNEI. CDR3: CASIGTAGTEAFF. The DNA for the CDR3 is TGTGCCAGCATTGGAACGGCGGGAACTGAAGCTTTCTTT.

The chain carries TRBV3-1 (or the pseudogene TRBV3-2) and TRBJ2-1; perhaps TRBD2 as D (6 bases). Between the trimmed V and J ends, which lost 3 bases and 7 bases, there was a span of 19 bases. The CDR3 length is 16 residues. Per the germline V gene, CDR1 is LGHDT and CDR2 is YNNKEL (reference sequence). CDR3 in DNA: TGTGCCAGCAGCCAGGAGCGGGCCACCTTAGAGAATGAGCAGTTCTTC. Protein sequence: CASSQERATLENEQFF.